A single sample is the source of the 16 T cell receptor beta chains below, sequenced in a study of T-cell memory formation after mild COVID-19 (dated by TCRdb to about 2021). The method behind the library was 5' RACE. The listed sequencing device is Illumina NovaSeq 6000. The public reads were reprocessed in TCRdb via fastp at Q25 and MiXCR, keeping in-frame beta chains. Duplicate CDR3 protein sequences are folded into a single record with the most common DNA and genes. The sample table contains roughly 550,000 distinct CDR3 sequences; only one count was recorded for roughly 22% of them. The ten largest clonotypes hold 12% of the sample. Sequencing used PBMCs or a T cell subset sorted from them (not recorded which). These receptors all stem from an adult woman who had mild COVID-19 (a few samples of this study predate the infection). The sample titles of this study are shuffled in the database, so cell type and time point are left out; the donor was told from shared clones.

In its sample, this clonotype was seen a few times. The rearrangement joins TRBV20-1 to TRBJ2-7, with 7 bases lining up with TRBD1. V was pared by 0 bases and J by 0 bases, with 2 bases of the junction left unmatched. The CDR3 covers 14 residues. Germline CDR1 DFQATT, CDR2 SNEGSKA (reference sequence). CDR3 loop: CSARDQGVSYEQYF. DNA of the CDR3: TGCAGTGCTAGAGATCAGGGGGTCTCCTACGAGCAGTACTTC.

The chain employs TRBV11-3 and TRBJ2-1; 9 nucleotides line up with TRBD2. CDR1 and CDR2 from the germline V gene are SGHNT and YENEEA. The CDR3 consists of 14 residues. The J segment lost 9 bases and the V segment lost 3 bases, leaving 6 bases of the junction unmatched. CDR3 DNA sequence: TGTGCCAGCAGCTTGGCGGGAGGGAGTTTTGAGCAGTTCTTC. Encoded protein: CASSLAGGSFEQFF.

The sample holds a few counts of this clonotype. The chain carries TRBV7-3 and TRBJ1-2; no clear D gene. The CDR3 is 13 amino acids. The germline V gene encodes CDR1 SGHTA and CDR2 FQGTGA. The ends were cut back, 4 bases at V and 8 bases at J, with 14 bases in the middle. In DNA form, the CDR3 reads TGTGCCAGCAGCTCGACGGACGGAAGGGGCTACACCTTC. Protein sequence: CASSSTDGRGYTF. Combining the CDR3 with reference TRBV7-3 and TRBJ1-2 gives the whole variable domain GAGVSQTPSNKVTEKGKYVELRCDPISGHTALYWYRQSLGQGPEFLIYFQGTGAADDSGLPNDRFFAVRPEGSVSTLKIQRTERGDSAVYLCASSSTDGRGYTFGSGTRLTVV.

In its sample, this clonotype was seen a few times. The chain is built from TRBV6-5 and TRBJ2-1, with 14 nucleotides matching TRBD2. J gave up 2 bases and V 5 bases, and 5 bases lay outside the gene matches. The CDR3 consists of 17 residues. CDR1 is MNHEY and CDR2 is SVGAGI in the germline V gene. CDR3 residues: CASSQTSGRVTYNEQFF. The CDR3 nucleotides are TGTGCCAGCAGTCAGACTAGCGGGAGGGTAACCTACAATGAGCAGTTCTTC.

CDR3 sequence: CATSPGYGGELFF. Here the CDR3 DNA reads TGTGCCACCAGTCCGGGGTACGGCGGGGAGCTGTTTTTT. The chain is built from TRBV24-1 and TRBJ2-2; maybe TRBD2 (5 bases). The germline gives CDR1 KGHDR, CDR2 SFDVKD. V dropped 6 bases and J dropped 7 bases, with 11 bases sitting between them. The CDR3 sequence is 13 residues long.

This clonotype appeared a few times. This sequence joins TRBV7-8 and TRBJ2-7; D gene ambiguous. The CDR3 is 13 residues long. Germline V gives CDR1 SGHVS, CDR2 FQNEAQ. V was cut by 6 bases and J by 0 bases, with 9 bases left in between. The DNA for the CDR3 is TGTGCCAGCAGGCCCAAGGGCTCCTACGAGCAGTACTTC. Protein: CASRPKGSYEQYF. Filled out from reference TRBV7-8 and TRBJ2-7, the complete variable domain reads GAGVSQSPRYKVAKRGQDVALRCDPISGHVSLFWYQQALGQGPEFLTYFQNEAQLDKSGLPSDRFFAERPEGSVSTLKIQRTQQEDSAVYLCASRPKGSYEQYFGPGTRLTVT.

This chain joins TRBV7-9 and TRBJ2-1, with unresolved D. Germline CDR1 SEHNR, CDR2 FQNEAQ (reference sequence). V was trimmed by 3 bases and J by 7 bases, leaving 19 bases between them. The CDR3 runs to 16 residues. This chain's CDR3 is CASSFPKKPPSNEQFF. The DNA for the CDR3 is TGTGCCAGCAGCTTCCCAAAAAAACCCCCATCGAATGAGCAGTTCTTC.

The rearrangement links TRBV3-1 to TRBJ1-5; D is uncertain. The germline V and J ends were trimmed by 2 bases and 7 bases, with 12 bases remaining between them. This CDR3 is built from 14 residues. Germline loops: CDR1 LGHDT, CDR2 YNNKEL (reference sequence). The CDR3 protein is CASSQWSIGQPQHF. The CDR3 bases are TGTGCCAGCAGCCAATGGTCTATCGGCCAGCCCCAGCATTTT.

The CDR3 sequence is CASSRTAVYGYTF. The CDR3 bases are TGTGCCAGCAGCCGGACGGCGGTCTATGGCTACACCTTC. The chain uses TRBV14 and TRBJ1-2; D is ambiguous. The CDR3 has 13 residues. Germline CDR1 reads SGHDN; CDR2 reads FVKESK. Deletions cut 4 bases from V and 4 bases from J, with 10 bases between.

V usage is TRBV4-1 and J usage is TRBJ2-6, with D perhaps assigned TRBD1 or TRBD2 (5 bases each). There are 16 residues in the CDR3. CDR1 and CDR2 (germline): MGHRA, YSYEKL. Trimming pared 4 bases from V and 1 base from J, leaving 11 bases between. The CDR3 nucleotides are TGCGCCAGCAGCCTTATTGGGGGTTCTGGGGCCAACGTCCTGACTTTC. Its protein product is CASSLIGGSGANVLTF.

In its sample, this clonotype was seen a few times. The V gene is TRBV4-1, the J gene TRBJ1-2; D call uncertain. The V and J ends lost 0 bases and 4 bases respectively, with 9 bases between them. The CDR3 is 14 residues long. Germline CDR1 and CDR2: MGHRA and YSYEKL. The chain's CDR3 is CASSQDVTVYGYTF. CDR3 sequence (DNA): TGCGCCAGCAGCCAAGATGTGACGGTCTATGGCTACACCTTC.

This clonotype showed up many times. V usage is TRBV5-1 and J usage is TRBJ1-5; D uncertain. V shed 0 bases and J shed 2 bases, with 6 bases lying between them. Germline V gene data show CDR1 as SGHRS and CDR2 as YFSETQ. The CDR3 has 14 amino acids. CDR3 protein: CASSLASGNQPQHF. The CDR3 nucleotides are TGCGCCAGCAGCTTGGCGTCAGGCAATCAGCCCCAGCATTTT.

Ten or more counts support this clonotype. The genes are TRBV12-3 or TRBV12-4 and TRBJ2-7; TRBD2 matches 9 bases. There are 14 residues in the CDR3. V was pared by 6 bases and J by 2 bases, with 5 bases of the junction left unmatched. CDR3 bases: TGTGCCAGCAGCCCGACTAGCGGTACCTACGAGCAGTACTTC. This sequence encodes CASSPTSGTYEQYF.

The sample holds a few counts of this clonotype. The chain has TRBV7-9 and TRBJ1-1; 8 nucleotides match TRBD1. V was clipped by 5 bases and J by 6 bases; unmatched bases: 11. The CDR3 has 15 residues. Per the germline V gene, CDR1 is SEHNR and CDR2 is FQNEAQ (reference sequence). The CDR3 is CASSPRQGRLAEAFF. In DNA, the CDR3 is TGTGCCAGCAGCCCGAGACAGGGGAGATTGGCTGAAGCTTTCTTT.

This clonotype was recorded a few times. V usage is TRBV11-2 and J usage is TRBJ2-5; no definite D call. The CDR3 loop spans 15 amino acids. V lost 0 bases and J lost 1, with 9 bases in between. CDR1 is SGHAT, CDR2 FQNNGV, per germline. The CDR3 is CASSLDRGRQETQYF. The CDR3 nucleotides are TGTGCCAGCAGCTTAGATCGAGGTCGCCAAGAGACCCAGTACTTC.

This clonotype has more than one count but fewer than ten. The V and J genes are TRBV20-1 and TRBJ2-7; no definite D call. Between the trimmed V and J ends, which lost 6 bases and 4 bases, there was a span of 19 bases. Germline V lookup: CDR1 DFQATT, CDR2 SNEGSKA (reference sequence). The CDR3 runs to 14 residues. The CDR3 protein is CSAHSGPKLYEQYF. The DNA of the CDR3 is TGCAGTGCCCACTCCGGGCCAAAATTATACGAGCAGTACTTC.